The TCR beta chain under discussion was sequenced for a study of T cell clusters in autoimmune cytopenias. TRB was amplified from about 260 ng of peripheral blood genomic DNA per sample. TRB rearrangements were amplified by touch-down multiplex PCR with mixed TRB-A/B primers. For each CDR3 protein, TCRdb gives one entry from its re-call of the multiplex PCR reads, without DNA. In total, the table holds about 2,000 distinct CDR3 sequences. This clonotype counts as medium-sized by frequency. This CDR3 has 14 residues. Per the germline V gene, CDR1 is KGHDR and CDR2 is SFDVKD. The same data also contributed to another study, on T cell repertoires in aging, cancer and after chemotherapy. Per that paper: In cancer patients, declining TCR diversity with age involved lost richness and lost evenness. Across the chemotherapy interval, each cancer cohort showed higher median generation probability, suggesting thymic rebound. No conclusions about immunological memory after chemotherapy can be drawn from the repertoire data.

This chain uses TRBV24-1 with TRBJ2-1; the TRBD1 assignment by TCRdb is unverifiable without DNA. Sequencing used peripheral blood. This TCR came from a human donor in good health. CDR3 loop: CATRGQGVGNEQFF.